This T cell receptor (beta chain) was identified in a study of HIV-infected patients and healthy controls. Overall study results and limits: No HLA typing of donors was done in this study. Mean usage of eight alpha and eight beta V genes differed significantly in HIV-infected patients versus controls. Significantly higher mean Gini indices appeared in HIV-infected repertoires, possibly reflecting oligoclonality.

This clonotype was recorded many times. Its antigen is unknown. 450 to 600 ng RNA was reverse transcribed with alpha and beta constant-region primers. Alpha and beta chain libraries were made separately by chain-specific third strand synthesis with multiplexing indices. Each cDNA molecule was barcoded, and a single primer pair amplified each chain. From the 5' RACE reads, TCRdb called clonotypes with MiXCR, one entry per CDR3 protein. The data hold over 7,500 distinct CDR3 sequences, with roughly 6% observed a single time. All unsorted peripheral T cells were captured because whole blood was used without fractionation. The CDR3 is made up of 13 amino acids. The V end lost 0 bases, the J end lost 8 bases, and 8 bases lay between the germline ends. Germline V gene sequence: CDR1 MGHRA, CDR2 YSYEKL.

V and J are TRBV4-1 and TRBJ2-1, with D possibly matching TRBD2 (5 bases). The starting material was blood, obtained before antiretroviral therapy. This clonotype was obtained from an adult with HIV infection. Here the CDR3 reads CASSQEFGDEQFF. The DNA of the CDR3 is TGCGCCAGCAGCCAAGAGTTCGGGGATGAGCAGTTCTTC.